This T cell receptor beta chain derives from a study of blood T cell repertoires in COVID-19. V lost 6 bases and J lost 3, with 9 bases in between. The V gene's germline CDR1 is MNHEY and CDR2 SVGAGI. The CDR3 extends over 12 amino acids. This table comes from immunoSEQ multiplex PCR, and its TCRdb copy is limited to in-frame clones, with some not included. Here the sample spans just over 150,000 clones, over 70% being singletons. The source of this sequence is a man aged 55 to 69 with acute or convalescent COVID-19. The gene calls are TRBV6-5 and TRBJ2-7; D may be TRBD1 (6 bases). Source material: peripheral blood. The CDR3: CASRKQGYEQYF. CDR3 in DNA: TGTGCCAGCAGAAAACAGGGCTACGAGCAGTACTTC.